Presented here are 17 T cell receptor beta chains from one specimen sequenced in a study of beta chain features in type 1 diabetes. As every portion of the isolated RNA was reverse transcribed, the sequencing read expressed TCRB transcripts. Repertoires were generated with immunoSEQ multiplex PCR, while TCRdb's copy carries only in-frame clones and drops some. The data contain roughly 300,000 clones, 7% to 9% of them singletons. Source material: central memory CD4+ T cells from blood. These receptors came from a woman aged 18-30 years in good health.

This clone was recorded a few times. This chain links TRBV18 with TRBJ2-3, with 8 bases identical to TRBD2. Germline values: CDR1 KGHSH, CDR2 LQKENI. J gave up 10 bases and V 0 bases, and 3 bases lay outside the gene matches. This CDR3 is 13 amino acids long. The CDR3 DNA sequence: TGTGCCAGCTCACCACCGAGCGGGGGAGCGCAGTATTTT. Translating gives CASSPPSGGAQYF.

This clone was detected many times. The CDR3 DNA sequence: TGTGCCAGCAACTCACAGGGGGCTGAGAACACCGGGGAGCTGTTTTTT. It translates to CASNSQGAENTGELFF. This chain links TRBV28 with TRBJ2-2, with 9 bases lining up with TRBD1. This CDR3 has 16 residues. V trimming: 7 bases; J trimming: 1 base; junction bases outside the gene matches: 7. Germline values: CDR1 MDHEN, CDR2 SYDVKM.

This clone was observed a few times. The rearrangement uses TRBV6-6 and TRBJ2-3; no clear D gene. Germline CDR1 reads MNHNY; CDR2 reads SVGAGI (reference sequence). The CDR3 runs to 15 residues. V was shortened by 2 bases and J by 4 bases, with 13 bases between the two germline ends. This CDR3 is CASSYIGLQADTQYF. The CDR3 region has the DNA TGTGCCAGCAGTTACATTGGTCTACAAGCAGATACGCAGTATTTT.

In this sample, this clone turned up many times. The J gene is TRBJ1-5, the V gene TRBV28, with D uncertain. V was cut by 1 base and J by 6 bases, with 13 bases left in between. Looked up from germline, CDR1 is MDHEN and CDR2 is SYDVKM. The CDR3 has 15 residues. The chain's CDR3 is CASSLFTSGVQPQHF. The CDR3 nucleotides read TGTGCCAGCAGTTTATTCACCAGCGGGGTTCAGCCCCAGCATTTT.

This clone came up a few times. This chain uses TRBV15 with TRBJ2-1, with TRBD2 identical over 14 bases. CDR3 length: 14 amino acids. With 3 bases clipped from V and 15 bases from J, the junction kept 7 bases outside the gene matches. Germline loops: CDR1 LNHNV, CDR2 YYDKDF (reference sequence). For the CDR3, the DNA is TGTGCCACCAGCAGGGGGACTAGCGGGAGTCCCCGGTTCTTC. Protein product: CATSRGTSGSPRFF.

This clone was seen more than once but under ten times. The chain carries TRBV6-6 and TRBJ2-7; D not resolved. V lost 5 bases to trimming and J lost 6 bases, with 8 bases between them. In germline, CDR1 is MNHNY, CDR2 SVGAGI (reference sequence). There are 11 residues in the CDR3. CDR3 sequence reads: CASSTTSEQYF. The CDR3, as DNA: TGTGCCAGCAGTACCACGAGCGAGCAGTACTTC.

The table lists this clone with many counts. As DNA, the CDR3 is TGTGCCAGCAGCCAAGTAACCGGGGGGCAGGAAAAACTGTTTTTT. This gives the protein CASSQVTGGQEKLFF. V gene TRBV4-2 combines with J gene TRBJ1-4, with a tentative D call TRBD1 (6 bases). Germline V gene lookup returns CDR1 LGHNA and CDR2 YNFKEQ. The germline V and J ends were trimmed by 1 base and 8 bases, with 14 bases remaining between them. CDR3 length: 15 amino acids.

The V call is TRBV29-1, the J call TRBJ2-5, with 8 positions matching TRBD1. After removal of 8 bases from V and 5 bases from J, the junction contained 7 bases not matched to a gene. The CDR3 has 12 amino acids. Looked up from germline, CDR1 is SQVTM and CDR2 is ANQGSEA. This chain's CDR3 is CSCSRGQETQYF. The CDR3 coding sequence is TGCAGCTGTAGCAGGGGGCAGGAGACCCAGTACTTC.

This clone was picked up a small number of times. The chain couples TRBV14 to TRBJ1-5; 8 bases match TRBD1. The CDR3 loop spans 17 amino acids. The V gene's germline CDR1 is SGHDN and CDR2 FVKESK. V lost 7 bases and J lost 0; bases outside the gene matches: 11. The CDR3 region is CASTQGQEKDSNQPQHF. CDR3 in DNA: TGTGCCAGCACACAGGGACAGGAGAAAGATAGCAATCAGCCCCAGCATTTT.

The chain uses TRBV4-2 and TRBJ2-5, with 7 bases matching TRBD2. The V gene end was trimmed by 4 bases and the J gene end by 3 bases; junction bases not matched to a gene: 11. The CDR3 consists of 16 residues. Germline-derived CDR1 and CDR2 are LGHNA and YNFKEQ. The CDR3, as DNA: TGTGCCAGCAGCCGAAGCCCCGGGGGGTCGGAAGAGACCCAGTACTTC. Translated: CASSRSPGGSEETQYF.

The chain recombines TRBV11-2 with TRBJ1-4; D is unclear. This CDR3 spans 16 amino acids. Trimming pared 5 bases from V and 3 bases from J, leaving 16 bases between. Germline values: CDR1 SGHAT, CDR2 FQNNGV. CDR3 residues: CASSPLIGLPNEKLFF. The CDR3 DNA sequence: TGTGCCAGCAGCCCTCTAATAGGACTGCCTAATGAAAAACTGTTTTTT.

This clone was seen only a few times. The rearrangement uses TRBV9 and TRBJ2-3, with unresolved D. Germline assignment: CDR1 SGDLS and CDR2 YYNGEE. V lost 2 bases to trimming and J lost 0 bases, with 13 bases between them. The CDR3 extends over 16 amino acids. The CDR3 spells CASSVFSQPSTDTQYF. The CDR3 region has the DNA TGTGCCAGCAGCGTTTTCAGCCAACCTAGCACAGATACGCAGTATTTT.

The table lists this clone with a few counts. The genes are TRBV6-5 and TRBJ1-2; D is unresolved. V gave up 0 bases and J gave up 4 bases, with 12 bases separating them. The CDR3 spans 15 residues. Germline loops: CDR1 MNHEY, CDR2 SVGAGI. CDR3 DNA: TGTGCCAGCAGTTACTCGAATGCCAAAATCTATGGCTACACCTTC. This codes for CASSYSNAKIYGYTF.

V gene TRBV6-1 combines with J gene TRBJ2-7; the D call may be TRBD1 or TRBD2 (5 bases each). The CDR3 extends over 14 amino acids. In germline, CDR1 is MNHNS, CDR2 SASEGT. Trimming removed 1 base at V and 4 bases at J, with 11 bases between. The chain's CDR3 is CASSEGGVKYEQYF. The CDR3 DNA follows: TGTGCCAGCAGTGAAGGAGGGGTAAAGTACGAGCAGTACTTC.

Ten or more counts support this clone. The V call is TRBV27, the J call TRBJ1-2; TRBD1 matches at 9 bases. Germline V gene sequence: CDR1 MNHEY, CDR2 SMNVEV (reference sequence). V was pared by 5 bases and J by 7 bases, with 8 bases of the junction left unmatched. The length of the CDR3 is 14 residues. CDR3 nucleotides: TGTGCCAGCAGTCGACTGGGGACAGGGTCTGGCTACACCTTC. This encodes CASSRLGTGSGYTF.

The chain employs TRBV29-1 and TRBJ2-3; D is unresolved. V shed 7 bases and J shed 5 bases, with 13 bases lying between them. Germline V lookup: CDR1 SQVTM, CDR2 ANQGSEA. The CDR3 totals 12 residues. CDR3: CSERMLGDTQYF. The CDR3 DNA sequence: TGCAGCGAGAGGATGCTAGGAGATACGCAGTATTTT.

This clone was found many times. The chain links TRBV15 to TRBJ2-7, with D maybe TRBD1 (6 bases). CDR1 LNHNV and CDR2 YYDKDF come from the germline V gene (reference sequence). The CDR3 has 14 amino acids. V lost 0 bases, J lost 2 bases, and 8 bases lay in between. CDR3 DNA sequence: TGTGCCACCAGCAGAGATCACAGGGCCTACGAGCAGTACTTC. It translates to CATSRDHRAYEQYF.